This T cell receptor beta chain came from a study of technical replicates of blood from a few donors. The CDR3 totals 15 residues. Germline V CDR1 and CDR2: MRHNA, SNTAGT. After removal of 6 bases from V and 5 bases from J, the junction contained 4 bases not matched to a gene. Only in-frame clones appear in the TCRdb table, and some are missing; sequencing was by immunoSEQ multiplex PCR. Of 78,000 or so clones listed, around 92% are singletons. The chain joins TRBV6-4 to TRBJ2-1, with 13 bases fitting TRBD2. This TCR was sampled from a human donor in good health. Some clones in this sample may be carry-over from other donors' samples. Input material: T cells isolated from PBMCs. CDR3 sequence (DNA): TGTGCCAGCAGAGGAGGACTAGCGGGAGACAATGAGCAGTTCTTC. Its protein is CASRGGLAGDNEQFF.